This T cell receptor (beta chain) originates from a study of monozygotic twins with inflammatory bowel disease. Points on this clonotype: The antigen remains undetermined.

There were roughly 3,200 ng of total RNA used for each TCR library. Reprocessing the 5' RACE reads, TCRdb reports a single entry for every CDR3 protein and omits DNA. Here the sample table reports approximately 100,000 distinct CDR3 sequences. This CDR3 contains 14 residues. Study-wide findings and caveats: IBD patients carried less diverse TCRbeta repertoires (inverse Simpson) than healthy co-twins. Researchers report that IBD patients shared fewer clonotypes with others than healthy twins, especially amid disease activity.

This sequence was found in a human donor with ulcerative colitis or Crohn's disease, or a healthy co-twin of an affected twin (not recorded which). This chain connects TRBV12-3 or TRBV12-4 to TRBJ1-2; TCRdb proposes TRBD1, but this gene call is untestable without DNA. Sequencing was carried out using blood. The chain's CDR3 is CASTSGVSPYGYTF.